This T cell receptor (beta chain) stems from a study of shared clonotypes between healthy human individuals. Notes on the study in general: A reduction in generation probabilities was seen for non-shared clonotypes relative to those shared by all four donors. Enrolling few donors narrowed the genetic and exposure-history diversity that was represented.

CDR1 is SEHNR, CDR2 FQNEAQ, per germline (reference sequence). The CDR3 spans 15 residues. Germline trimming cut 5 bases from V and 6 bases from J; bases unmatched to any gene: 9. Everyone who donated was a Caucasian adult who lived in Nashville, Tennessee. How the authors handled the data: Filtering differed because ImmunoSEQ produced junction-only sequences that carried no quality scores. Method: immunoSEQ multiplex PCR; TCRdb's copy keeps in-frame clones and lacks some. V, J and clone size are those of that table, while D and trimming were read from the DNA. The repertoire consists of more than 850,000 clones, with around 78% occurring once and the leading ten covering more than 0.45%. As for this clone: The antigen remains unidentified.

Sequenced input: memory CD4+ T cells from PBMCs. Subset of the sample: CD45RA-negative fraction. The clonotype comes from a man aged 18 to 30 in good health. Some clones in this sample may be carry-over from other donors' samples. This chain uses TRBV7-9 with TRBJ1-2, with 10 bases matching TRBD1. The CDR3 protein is CASSAQTGGANGYTF. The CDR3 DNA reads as TGTGCCAGCAGCGCCCAGACAGGGGGCGCTAATGGCTACACCTTC. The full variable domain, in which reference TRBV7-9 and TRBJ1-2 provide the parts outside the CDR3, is DTGVSQNPRHKITKRGQNVTFRCDPISEHNRLYWYRQTLGQGPEFLTYFQNEAQLEKSRLLSDRFSAERPKGSFSTLEIQRTEQGDSAMYLCASSAQTGGANGYTFGSGTRLTVV.